This T cell receptor (beta chain) was profiled in a study of cytomegalovirus exposure and HLA in healthy donors. Vbeta (60) and Jbeta (13) primers were used in the PCR. Sequenced by immunoSEQ multiplex PCR; TCRdb stores in-frame clones only, minus some. The sample has under 150,000 clones; 60% to 85% are singletons. Remarks on this clone: Its antigen is still unknown.

With 6 bases clipped from V and 4 bases from J, the junction kept 6 bases outside the gene matches. This CDR3 is 14 amino acids long. Germline CDR1 and CDR2: MNHEY and SVGAGI. General study points: On later analysis, the bulk of CMV-associated TCR beta chains appeared to be HLA-restricted.

The TCR sequence derives from a human donor in good health. What was sequenced was PBMCs. V is TRBV6-5 and J is TRBJ1-5; 7 nucleotides line up with TRBD1. In DNA form, the CDR3 reads TGTGCCAGCAGACCACAGGGGTCGAATCAGCCCCAGCATTTT. Protein: CASRPQGSNQPQHF.